This entry lists 5 T cell receptor beta chains sequenced from one sample in a study of blood T cell repertoires in COVID-19. Repertoires were generated with immunoSEQ multiplex PCR, while TCRdb's copy carries only in-frame clones and drops some. There are 150,000 to 200,000 clones in the sample; around four fifths occur only once, and 6.5% to 8% lies in the top ten. The specimen was peripheral blood. These receptors originate from a man in his sixties or seventies with active or convalescent COVID-19.

The chain couples TRBV7-7 to TRBJ2-3; possible D gene TRBD2, 7 bases. The CDR3 length is 15 residues. The germline V and J ends were trimmed by 3 bases and 3 bases, with 13 bases remaining between them. Germline assignment: CDR1 SSHAT and CDR2 FNYEAQ (reference sequence). CDR3: CASSLGGGRTDTQYF. DNA for the CDR3: TGTGCCAGCAGCTTGGGAGGGGGTCGAACAGATACGCAGTATTTT.

The chain uses TRBV3-1 (or the pseudogene TRBV3-2) and TRBJ1-5, with D uncertain. Trimming removed 3 bases at V and 7 bases at J, with 10 bases between. This CDR3 comprises 13 residues. In germline, CDR1 is LGHDT, CDR2 YNNKEL (reference sequence). CDR3 bases: TGTGCCAGCAGCCAGGAGGGCGGGCAGCCCCAGCATTTT. Amino acid sequence: CASSQEGGQPQHF.

The J gene is TRBJ2-1, the V gene TRBV10-2; 12 bases fit TRBD2. From germline, CDR1 is WSHSY and CDR2 SAAADI. V shed 6 bases, J shed 5 bases, and the junction held 5 bases outside the gene matches. The CDR3 loop spans 15 amino acids. The CDR3 here is CASRLAGGHNNEQFF. The CDR3 coding sequence is TGCGCCAGCAGGCTAGCGGGGGGGCATAACAATGAGCAGTTCTTC.

The chain joins TRBV4-1 to TRBJ2-1; maybe TRBD1 (5 bases). This CDR3 spans 12 amino acids. Deletions cut 7 bases from V and 8 bases from J, with 12 bases between. Germline values: CDR1 MGHRA, CDR2 YSYEKL. CDR3 amino acids: CASKGRAHEQFF. CDR3 DNA: TGCGCCAGCAAGGGCAGGGCCCATGAGCAGTTCTTC.

The CDR3 bases are TGTGCTAGTGGCTCCCGGGAAAACAATCAGCCCCAGCATTTT. This gives the protein CASGSRENNQPQHF. The V call is TRBV12-5, the J call TRBJ1-5, with D hard to call. This CDR3 is 14 amino acids long. Trimming removed 6 bases at V and 3 bases at J, with 12 bases between. Germline V lookup: CDR1 LGHNT, CDR2 FRNRAP.